This TCR beta chain was obtained from a study of molecular identifiers for immune sequencing clone quantification. This clonotype came up many times. TCRdb processed the PCR reads anew with MiXCR; each CDR3 protein has one entry. The table includes 600,000 to 650,000 distinct CDR3 sequences, 20% detected once. Naive CD8 library inputs spanned about 19,000 to 1,000,000 sorted cells and 10%, 30% or 50% RNA. In germline, CDR1 is MNHEY, CDR2 SMNVEV (reference sequence). V was pared by 6 bases and J by 8 bases, with 6 bases of the junction left unmatched. This CDR3 contains 12 residues. The sample taken for sequencing was naive CD8+ T cells from blood, with Jurkat cell RNA spiked in. Regarding subset: FACS-sorted CD8+CD4-CCR7+CD45RA+ naive T cells. This rearrangement joins TRBV27 to TRBJ1-1; the match to TRBD1 covers 7 bases. The origin of this receptor is a human donor in good health. Some libraries in this study had Jurkat cell RNA spiked in. The CDR3 spells CASRDGTAEAFF. The CDR3, as DNA: TGTGCCAGCAGGGACGGGACAGCCGAAGCTTTCTTT.